This T cell receptor beta chain was observed in a study of a mutant IDH1 vaccine in newly diagnosed glioma (dated by TCRdb to the early 2020s). Regarding the complete study: Eight vaccinations were administered to patients in weeks 1, 3, 5, 7, 11, 15, 19 and 23, corresponding to visits V03 through V10. Vaccination started 4-6 weeks after radiotherapy alone, or was given together with temozolomide cycles in the groups whose treatment included chemotherapy. Of the roughly 32 treated patients, 62.5% were male and approximately 38% were female, and a mean age of approximately 40 years was recorded. Before enrollment, most patients had been given radiochemotherapy with temozolomide as standard therapy, while the rest had received either radiotherapy alone or temozolomide alone. Peripheral blood was collected at six visits: V03 (baseline), V05, V07, V10, V12 and V13. For exploratory analyses, longitudinal TCRB deep sequencing was carried out in roughly 23 treated patients wherever samples were available.

From its cysteine to its phenylalanine, the CDR3 spans 14 amino acids. The DNA shown is the 42-base CDR3, in frame from base 1. Taken from the germline V gene (reference sequence), the CDR1 and CDR2 loops are MNHEY and SMNVEV. Relative to germline, V is 3 bases shorter and J is 1 base shorter, with 10 bases between their ends. For this clone: Its antigen is still unknown. No much larger clone exists at a distance of one base, and base qualities are not known.

Per the publication, the time point label means: week 23, last vaccination. A 20-mer mutant IDH1 peptide at 300 micrograms in Montanide made up each vaccine dose, which was injected subcutaneously together with topical imiquimod. Newly diagnosed WHO grade 3 or 4 IDH1-mutant astrocytomas showing loss of nuclear ATRX were present in the donors. The samples were drawn from NOA16, a multicentre, single-arm, open-label phase I trial in Germany that tested a mutant IDH1 peptide vaccine in humans for the first time. Genomic DNA for TCRB sequencing was extracted from EDTA blood using the DNeasy Blood and Tissue Kit. The investigation overall reported the following: Across multiple MHC alleles, vaccine-induced immune responses were seen in nearly 95% of patients. The authors stated that sample limitations prevented analyses of patient blood samples from being reproduced. Pseudoprogression seemed to be unrelated to changes in the top peripheral T cell clonotypes found by TCRB sequencing. Selection of PBMC samples for TCRB deep sequencing was based on availability.

Libraries were prepared through the immunoSEQ multiplex PCR assay. Rearranged TCR beta chain sequences were amplified with the hsTCRB Kit following the manufacturer's protocol. Sequencing of TCRB libraries was carried out on an Illumina MiSeq. For the original study's pipeline: The proprietary platform of the kit vendor was used for demultiplexing, trimming and gene mapping. In TCRdb, the immuneACCESS table is reduced to in-frame sequences with V and J assigned. These tables do not hold every clone; where another copy was compared, an unresolved V gene accounts for under half, and the others remain unexplained. V, J and clone size are those of that table, while D and trimming were read from the DNA. The sample table shows approximately 60,000 clones, and about three quarters are seen once. Around 8% of the sample lies in the top ten.

This TCR was recovered from a woman between 35 and 50 years old with glioma. Some clones in this sample may be carry-over from other donors' samples. Rearrangement joined TRBV27 to TRBJ2-7; a tentative D match to TRBD2 spans 6 bases. The sample consisted of PBMCs, taken from a glioma patient whose treatment included an IDH1 peptide vaccine. The CDR3 sequence is CASSFGSGSYEQYF. The nucleotides are TGTGCCAGCAGTTTTGGGAGCGGGTCCTACGAGCAGTACTTC.